The 22 T cell receptor beta chains presented below share a single source sample, sequenced in a study of graft-versus-host responses after intestinal transplantation. The protocol was immunoSEQ multiplex PCR, while the TCRdb copy is restricted to in-frame clones and leaves out a portion. This sample has tens of thousands of clones, with roughly 92% found just once. Their antigen targets remain unknown. Material: unstimulated CD4+ T cells sorted from spleen or lymph node cells, obtained before intestinal transplant. These receptors all come from a human donor who received an intestinal transplant.

The sample holds one count of this clone. The chain joins TRBV4-2 to TRBJ1-5; a weak D match, TRBD1 (5 bases). The CDR3 sequence is 14 residues long. Trimming took 7 bases from V and 0 from J, leaving 10 bases between them. Germline CDR1 reads LGHNA; CDR2 reads YNFKEQ. The CDR3 DNA is TGTGCCAGCAAGGAGGGACTTAGCAATCAGCCCCAGCATTTT. Translating gives CASKEGLSNQPQHF.

This chain uses TRBV7-2 with TRBJ2-5; D possibly corresponds to TRBD2 (6 bases). The CDR3 runs to 15 residues. V shed 1 base and J shed 4 bases, with 13 bases lying between them. Germline V gives CDR1 SGHTA, CDR2 FQGNSA. The CDR3 nucleotides read TGTGCCAGCAGCTTAGTATCAGGGACTGGAGAGACCCAGTACTTC. Its protein is CASSLVSGTGETQYF.

V gene TRBV7-9 combines with J gene TRBJ1-2; a possible D gene is TRBD1 (6 bases). The CDR3 runs 13 residues. Germline V gene sequence: CDR1 SEHNR, CDR2 FQNEAQ (reference sequence). V lost 5 bases, J lost 8 bases, and 15 bases lay in between. The CDR3 sequence: CASSAYRDSGYTF. For the CDR3, the DNA is TGTGCCAGCAGCGCCTACAGGGATAGCGGCTACACCTTC.

The chain recombines TRBV30 with TRBJ1-2; D remains unclear. The length of the CDR3 is 12 residues. The germline V gene has CDR1 GTSNPN and CDR2 SVGIG (reference sequence). Trimming cost V 6 bases and J 4 bases, with 12 bases left between them. The CDR3 coding sequence is TGTGCCTGCCGACCCGCGAGCTATGGCTACACCTTC. Protein: CACRPASYGYTF.

This chain joins TRBV6-5 and TRBJ2-7, with D tentatively TRBD2 (5 bases). In germline, CDR1 is MNHEY, CDR2 SVGAGI. V was pared by 6 bases and J by 2 bases, with 11 bases between. The CDR3 contains 13 residues. The CDR3 loop reads CASRDSLTYEQYF. The CDR3 DNA reads TGTGCCAGCAGGGACTCTCTTACCTACGAGCAGTACTTC.

The V call is TRBV21-1, the J call TRBJ2-1. TRBV21-1 has pseudogene status. CDR3 length: 12 amino acids. This chain's CDR3 is CASGTTGAAQFF. Here the CDR3 DNA reads TGTGCCAGCGGTACCACGGGGGCAGCGCAGTTCTTC.

This chain joins TRBV30 and TRBJ2-7; 10 bases map to TRBD1. The V segment lost 1 base and the J segment 4 bases; nucleotides outside the gene matches: 7. Germline V gene lookup returns CDR1 GTSNPN and CDR2 SVGIG (reference sequence). There are 15 residues in the CDR3. CDR3 DNA: TGTGCCTGGAGTGCGGACAGGGGGTTTGGTTACGAGCAGTACTTC. Residues: CAWSADRGFGYEQYF.

The chain has TRBV7-2 and TRBJ2-1, with 10 bases lining up with TRBD2. The CDR3 totals 15 residues. V shed 7 bases, J shed 4 bases, and the junction held 7 bases outside the gene matches. Germline CDR1 reads SGHTA; CDR2 reads FQGNSA. The CDR3, as DNA: TGTGCCAGCAACCCCACTAGCGGGGTATACAATGAGCAGTTCTTC. This gives the protein CASNPTSGVYNEQFF.

This sequence joins TRBV29-1 and TRBJ2-3, with no clear D. The germline CDR1 and CDR2 sequences are SQVTM and ANQGSEA. The CDR3 contains 14 residues. Trimming pared 3 bases from V and 0 bases from J, leaving 10 bases between. The CDR3 nucleotides are TGCAGCGTTGATGGGGTCAGAAGCACAGATACGCAGTATTTT. The encoded protein is CSVDGVRSTDTQYF.

The CDR3 coding sequence is TGTGCCAGCAATCGGGACAGGTTTTACGAGCAGTACTTC. Amino acid sequence: CASNRDRFYEQYF. The chain employs TRBV28 and TRBJ2-7; 8 nucleotides agree with TRBD1. Germline V gives CDR1 MDHEN, CDR2 SYDVKM. Germline trimming cut 7 bases from V and 4 bases from J; bases unmatched to any gene: 6. CDR3 size: 13 residues. The whole variable domain, remainder taken from reference TRBV28 and TRBJ2-7, is DVKVTQSSRYLVKRTGEKVFLECVQDMDHENMFWYRQDPGLGLRLIYFSYDVKMKEKGDIPEGYSVSREKKERFSLILESASTNQTSMYLCASNRDRFYEQYFGPGTRLTVT.

The chain is built from TRBV5-1 and TRBJ2-1; 7 nucleotides match TRBD2. Per germline, CDR1 SGHRS and CDR2 YFSETQ. Germline trimming cut 0 bases from V and 2 bases from J; bases unmatched to any gene: 2. The CDR3 runs to 15 residues. The CDR3 bases are TGCGCCAGCAGCTTGGTAGCGGGCCCCTACAATGAGCAGTTCTTC. Translating it yields CASSLVAGPYNEQFF.

The rearrangement uses TRBV19 and TRBJ2-1; 8 bases fit TRBD2. Looked up from germline, CDR1 is LNHDA and CDR2 is SQIVND (reference sequence). The CDR3 loop spans 16 amino acids. J was trimmed by 6 bases and V by 1 base; bases with no gene match: 8. CDR3 coding DNA: TGTGCCAGTAGTATAGGGAGGGGACTAGTGCCCAATGAGCAGTTCTTC. Protein sequence: CASSIGRGLVPNEQFF.

The chain uses TRBV18 and TRBJ1-5, with D possibly matching TRBD1 (6 bases). Trimming shortened V by 3 bases and J by 4 bases, and 13 bases separated the two germline ends. There are 15 residues in the CDR3. Germline values: CDR1 KGHSH, CDR2 LQKENI. The CDR3 region is CASSPGGHQNQPQHF. The CDR3 DNA reads TGTGCCAGCTCACCCGGGGGACATCAAAATCAGCCCCAGCATTTT.

The V gene is TRBV19, the J gene TRBJ1-2; no clear D. V was shortened by 2 bases and J by 4 bases, with 14 bases between the two germline ends. This CDR3 region has 15 residues. Germline loops: CDR1 LNHDA, CDR2 SQIVND (reference sequence). The CDR3 DNA sequence: TGTGCCAGTAGTATAACGACCGTGGCGGGCTATGGCTACACCTTC. This sequence encodes CASSITTVAGYGYTF.

The V gene is TRBV11-2, the J gene TRBJ2-5; the match to TRBD1 covers 8 bases. The germline gives CDR1 SGHAT, CDR2 FQNNGV. V dropped 3 bases and J dropped 5; count of bases not matched to a gene: 2. The CDR3 totals 13 residues. CDR3 DNA sequence: TGTGCCAGCAGCTTGGACAGGGACGAGACCCAGTACTTC. Translated, it gives CASSLDRDETQYF.

The sample holds one count of this clone. A junction end diverges from the germline sequence, so it may reflect a read error. The V and J genes are TRBV10-3 and TRBJ1-5, with 7 bases fitting TRBD1. This CDR3 has 15 amino acids. Germline V gives CDR1 ENHRY, CDR2 SYGVKD. The CDR3 bases are TGTACCATCAGTGAGGAGGGGGGACAGAATCAGCCCCAGCATTTT. This gives the protein CTISEEGGQNQPQHF.

The chain has TRBV19 and TRBJ1-2; 9 nucleotides match TRBD1. Germline V gene sequence: CDR1 LNHDA, CDR2 SQIVND (reference sequence). Trimming at V came to 9 bases and at J to 4 bases, leaving 6 bases not matched to a gene. This CDR3 is built from 13 residues. The CDR3 is CASGQGIGYGYTF. In nucleotides, the CDR3 is TGTGCCAGCGGACAGGGGATTGGCTATGGCTACACCTTC. Together with reference TRBV19 and TRBJ1-2, the CDR3 gives the full variable domain: DGGITQSPKYLFRKEGQNVTLSCEQNLNHDAMYWYRQDPGQGLRLIYYSQIVNDFQKGDIAEGYSVSREKKESFPLTVTSAQKNPTAFYLCASGQGIGYGYTFGSGTRLTVV.

The chain has TRBV15 and TRBJ2-5; tentative D call: TRBD2 (5 bases). Germline CDR1 reads LNHNV; CDR2 reads YYDKDF (reference sequence). Trimming shortened V by 8 bases and J by 5 bases, and 15 bases separated the two germline ends. The CDR3 is made up of 13 amino acids. The CDR3 DNA reads TGTGCCACCGCGGCTGGGAGAAAGGAGACCCAGTACTTC. Its protein is CATAAGRKETQYF. The full variable domain, completed using reference TRBV15 and TRBJ2-5, is DAMVIQNPRYQVTQFGKPVTLSCSQTLNHNVMYWYQQKSSQAPKLLFHYYDKDFNNEADTPDNFQSRRPNTSFCFLDIRSPGLGDTAMYLCATAAGRKETQYFGPGTRLLVL.

A single count supports this clone. The chain employs TRBV28 and TRBJ2-2; D gene unclear. Between the trimmed V and J ends, which lost 5 bases and 1 base, there was a span of 11 bases. CDR1 is MDHEN and CDR2 is SYDVKM in the germline V gene. This CDR3 spans 15 amino acids. The CDR3 DNA follows: TGTGCCAGCAGTCCCCCCCGTATGAACACCGGGGAGCTGTTTTTT. Amino acids: CASSPPRMNTGELFF.

J is TRBJ2-1 and V is TRBV18; D may correspond to TRBD1 or TRBD2 (5 bases each). CDR3 size: 17 residues. The ends were cut back, 6 bases at V and 6 bases at J, with 24 bases in the middle. Looked up from germline, CDR1 is KGHSH and CDR2 is LQKENI. The CDR3 loop reads CASSPRFGGRARNEQFF. The CDR3 nucleotides are TGTGCCAGCTCCCCCCGCTTTGGAGGCAGGGCCCGCAATGAGCAGTTCTTC.

This clone was observed a few times. This chain uses TRBV19 with TRBJ1-3, with a weak D call TRBD1 (6 bases). Germline loops: CDR1 LNHDA, CDR2 SQIVND (reference sequence). This CDR3 region has 15 residues. Trimming removed 8 bases at V and 6 bases at J, with 20 bases between. CDR3 protein: CASAPGHRVENTIYF. The CDR3 bases are TGTGCCAGTGCACCGGGACACCGAGTAGAAAACACCATATATTTT.

The V call is TRBV6-6, the J call TRBJ1-1; 8 bases are shared with TRBD1. Germline V gives CDR1 MNHNY, CDR2 SVGAGI (reference sequence). The V gene end was trimmed by 6 bases and the J gene end by 5 bases; junction bases not matched to a gene: 8. This CDR3 is built from 14 residues. CDR3 residues: CASRGDRTETEAFF. Written as DNA, the CDR3 is TGTGCCAGCAGAGGGGACAGGACGGAAACTGAAGCTTTCTTT.